This passage covers 7 T cell receptor beta chains from one sample sequenced in a study of shared clonotypes between healthy human individuals. Using immunoSEQ multiplex PCR, the repertoire was profiled, and TCRdb retains in-frame clones only, with some absent. The sample shows roughly 2.5 million clones, over 85% of them seen only once. The material sequenced was naive CD4+ T cells sorted from blood. Noted subset: CD45RA+ positively selected. The receptors shown here come from a man between 18 and 29 years old in good health.

V is TRBV28 and J is TRBJ2-2, with D maybe TRBD1 (5 bases). Trimming left V 6 bases short and J 2 bases short, with 13 bases between. This CDR3 contains 15 residues. Germline lookup yields CDR1 MDHEN and CDR2 SYDVKM. The CDR3 region has the DNA TGTGCCAGCAGCCCCGAGACAGTAAACACCGGGGAGCTGTTTTTT. This encodes CASSPETVNTGELFF.

This clone was counted once. This sequence joins TRBV10-3 and TRBJ2-7; D is ambiguous. Germline CDR1 ENHRY, CDR2 SYGVKD. With 2 bases removed from V and 0 bases from J, the gap between germline ends came to 11 bases. The CDR3 has 15 residues. As DNA, the CDR3 is TGTGCCATCAGTGAGCCAGCCCCGAGCTCCTACGAGCAGTACTTC. Its translation: CAISEPAPSSYEQYF.

In its sample, this clone was seen once. The gene calls are TRBV10-3 and TRBJ1-1, with D tentatively TRBD1 (5 bases). V was pared by 0 bases and J by 7 bases, with 12 bases between. This CDR3 is 14 amino acids long. CDR1 is ENHRY and CDR2 is SYGVKD in the germline V gene. CDR3: CAISESGAPLEAFF. CDR3 in DNA: TGTGCCATCAGTGAGTCTGGGGCGCCGCTTGAAGCTTTCTTT.

V gene TRBV9 combines with J gene TRBJ2-2, with D possibly TRBD1 on 6 matching bases. The V gene's germline CDR1 is SGDLS and CDR2 YYNGEE. Trimming left V 0 bases short and J 8 bases short, with 14 bases between. The CDR3 covers 15 residues. DNA of the CDR3: TGTGCCAGCAGCGTAGCCCGCAGGGGTGGAGGGGAGCTGTTTTTT. It encodes CASSVARRGGGELFF. The complete variable domain, with remaining parts taken from reference TRBV9 and TRBJ2-2, reads DSGVTQTPKHLITATGQRVTLRCSPRSGDLSVYWYQQSLDQGLQFLIQYYNGEERAKGNILERFSAQQFPDLHSELNLSSLELGDSALYFCASSVARRGGGELFFGEGSRLTVL.

With respect to this clone: Within the sample, other DNA sequences also encode this same CDR3. The chain combines TRBV5-4 with TRBJ2-2; TRBD1 might be the D (5 bases). This CDR3 region has 15 residues. Trimming cost V 1 base and J 0 bases, with 7 bases left between them. CDR1 SGHNT and CDR2 YYREEE come from the germline V gene (reference sequence). The CDR3 spells CASSLQGTNTGELFF. As DNA, the CDR3 is TGTGCCAGCAGCTTGCAGGGAACGAACACCGGGGAGCTGTTTTTT.

The CDR3 sequence is CASSRPFYTGELFF. The CDR3 coding sequence is TGTGCCAGCAGCAGGCCTTTTTACACCGGGGAGCTGTTTTTT. The V and J genes are TRBV7-9 and TRBJ2-2; D not certain. Trimming pared 5 bases from V and 3 bases from J, leaving 10 bases between. The CDR3 runs 14 residues. Germline loops: CDR1 SEHNR, CDR2 FQNEAQ (reference sequence).

The chain is built from TRBV5-4 and TRBJ2-3; D call uncertain. The V end lost 4 bases, the J end lost 0 bases, and 12 bases lay between the germline ends. The CDR3 is made up of 15 amino acids. Germline CDR1 SGHNT, CDR2 YYREEE (reference sequence). CDR3: CASSVKLDSTDTQYF. CDR3 coding DNA: TGTGCCAGCAGCGTGAAACTCGATAGCACAGATACGCAGTATTTT.